The rows below give T cell receptor beta chains drawn from one sample of a study of T-cell memory formation after mild COVID-19. TCRdb passed the 5' RACE reads through MiXCR, listing each CDR3 protein once. The sample contains a few hundred thousand distinct CDR3 sequences, 20% to 25% of which appear only once. The sample taken for sequencing was PBMCs or a T cell subset sorted from them (not recorded which). These receptors were collected from an adult woman who had mild COVID-19 (a few samples of this study predate the infection). Cell type and time point are not known. Both conserved end residues are part of each CDR3. The D gene is left open where the match is weak. Part of the rows lack a size; the others show once, few, many or a class for expanded clones.

abundance,v_gene,d_gene,j_gene,CDR3aa,CDR3nt
.,TRBV6-6,.,TRBJ2-1,CASSYSTITPSYNEQFF,TGTGCCAGCAGTTACTCAACAATTACACCTTCCTACAATGAGCAGTTCTTC
.,TRBV3-1,.,TRBJ2-7,CASSQAVASSYEQYF,TGTGCCAGCAGCCAAGCTGTAGCGTCCTCCTACGAGCAGTACTTC
.,TRBV29-1,.,TRBJ2-3,CSVEVGLGTDTQYF,TGCAGCGTTGAAGTGGGGCTTGGCACAGATACGCAGTATTTT
.,TRBV12-3/TRBV12-4,.,TRBJ2-5,CASTLGGPETQYF,TGTGCCAGCACCTTAGGGGGGCCGGAGACCCAGTACTTC
few,TRBV2,TRBD2,TRBJ2-1,CASRRLAGNIEQFF,TGTGCCAGCAGACGACTAGCGGGAAACATTGAGCAGTTCTTC
.,TRBV7-9,.,TRBJ2-3,CSSQKAGGVTDTQYF,TGCAGCTCCCAGAAAGCCGGGGGTGTCACAGATACGCAGTATTTT
.,TRBV5-1,.,TRBJ2-3,CASSLTRATDTQYF,TGCGCCAGCAGCTTGACCAGGGCCACAGATACGCAGTATTTT
many,TRBV10-3,.,TRBJ1-2,CAISEVTRNYTF,TGTGCCATCAGTGAGGTTACCCGGAATTACACCTTC
many,TRBV16,.,TRBJ2-1,CASSQTGSSYNEQFF,TGTGCCAGCAGCCAAACAGGGAGCTCCTACAATGAGCAGTTCTTC
few,TRBV5-6,.,TRBJ2-4,CASSLGSNLAKNIQYF,TGTGCCAGCAGCTTGGGGTCGAATCTAGCCAAAAACATTCAGTACTTC
.,TRBV7-8,TRBD1,TRBJ1-4,CASSFRQGSNEKLFF,TGTGCCAGCAGCTTCAGACAGGGGTCTAATGAAAAACTGTTTTTT
few,TRBV30,.,TRBJ1-6,CAWSAPRTEYNSPLHF,TGTGCCTGGAGCGCACCTAGGACGGAATATAATTCACCCCTCCACTTT
.,TRBV7-9,.,TRBJ1-1,CASSRTQVRGSEAFF,TGTGCCAGCAGCCGTACCCAGGTTCGGGGGAGTGAAGCTTTCTTT
few,TRBV12-3/TRBV12-4,.,TRBJ2-2,CASSPRDHNTGELFF,TGTGCCAGCAGTCCTAGGGACCACAACACCGGGGAGCTGTTTTTT
.,TRBV7-2,.,TRBJ2-3,CASSPRWTDTQYF,TGTGCCAGCAGCCCCCGGTGGACAGATACGCAGTATTTT
few,TRBV4-1,.,TRBJ2-7,CASSQDRWGADEQYF,TGCGCCAGCAGCCAAGATAGGTGGGGAGCGGACGAGCAGTACTTC
.,TRBV12-3/TRBV12-4,.,TRBJ2-2,CASSWKVGGELFF,TGTGCCAGCAGTTGGAAGGTCGGCGGGGAGCTGTTTTTT
.,TRBV4-2,.,TRBJ2-1,CASSPTGGGEQFF,TGTGCCAGCAGCCCCACGGGAGGGGGCGAGCAGTTCTTC
few,TRBV12-3/TRBV12-4,TRBD2,TRBJ2-7,CASSFTGTSGTTYEQYF,TGTGCCAGCAGTTTCACCGGGACTAGCGGGACAACCTACGAGCAGTACTTC
.,TRBV12-3/TRBV12-4,.,TRBJ1-2,CASSTQGNYGYTF,TGTGCCAGCAGCACACAGGGCAACTATGGCTACACCTTC
many,TRBV12-3/TRBV12-4,.,TRBJ2-1,CASIVGTRYNEQFF,TGTGCCAGCATAGTAGGGACACGGTACAATGAGCAGTTCTTC
few,TRBV12-3/TRBV12-4,.,TRBJ1-1,CASSFGGPEAFF,TGTGCCAGCAGTTTTGGGGGCCCTGAAGCTTTCTTT
.,TRBV5-6,TRBD2,TRBJ2-3,CASSWRLAGWTDTQYF,TGTGCCAGCAGCTGGAGACTAGCGGGGTGGACAGATACGCAGTATTTT
few,TRBV5-4,.,TRBJ2-3,CASSLASGRSTDTQYF,TGTGCCAGCAGCTTGGCCAGCGGGCGAAGCACAGATACGCAGTATTTT
few,TRBV15,.,TRBJ2-4,CATSREGVTKNIQYF,TGTGCCACCAGCAGAGAAGGGGTCACCAAAAACATTCAGTACTTC
.,TRBV5-1,.,TRBJ2-7,CASSLDILGSYEQYF,TGCGCCAGCAGCTTGGATATCCTGGGATCCTACGAGCAGTACTTC
once,TRBV7-2,.,TRBJ1-5,CASSLSGVVTKAQHF,TGTGCCAGCAGCTTATCAGGGGTCGTTACCAAAGCCCAGCATTTT
.,TRBV11-3,TRBD1,TRBJ2-7,CASSSGPGQGGWGFYEQYF,TGTGCCAGCAGCTCCGGGCCGGGACAGGGGGGATGGGGTTTCTACGAGCAGTACTTC
.,TRBV6-5,.,TRBJ2-7,CASSYEYPASASQRVEQYF,TGTGCCAGCAGTTATGAGTATCCAGCATCGGCTTCACAACGGGTAGAGCAGTACTTC
.,TRBV6-4,TRBD1,TRBJ2-2,CASSADRDTGELFF,TGTGCCAGCAGTGCGGACAGGGACACCGGGGAGCTGTTTTTT
few,TRBV6-2/TRBV6-3,.,TRBJ1-6,CASSSSENSPLHF,TGTGCCAGCAGTTCCTCCGAGAATTCACCCCTCCACTTT
few,TRBV6-5,.,TRBJ1-2,CASSVGNGGDGYTF,TGTGCCAGCAGTGTGGGGAATGGAGGAGACGGCTACACCTTC
.,TRBV7-9,TRBD1,TRBJ2-3,CASNTRQGADTQYF,TGTGCCAGCAATACGCGACAGGGGGCAGATACGCAGTATTTT
few,TRBV6-1,TRBD1,TRBJ1-1,CASSEGQGVNTEAFF,TGTGCCAGCAGTGAAGGACAGGGCGTGAACACTGAAGCTTTCTTT
many,TRBV5-1,.,TRBJ1-3,CASSLYRGNTIYF,TGCGCCAGCAGCTTGTACAGGGGAAACACCATATATTTT
few,TRBV21-1,.,TRBJ1-5,CASSKEEMVTGVRYSNQPQHF,TGTGCCAGCAGCAAAGAAGAAATGGTGACAGGGGTTCGGTATAGCAATCAGCCCCAGCATTTT
.,TRBV29-1,.,TRBJ2-7,CSVEDEGPHEQYF,TGCAGCGTTGAAGACGAAGGGCCCCACGAGCAGTACTTC
.,TRBV12-5,.,TRBJ1-2,CASGLEGTVYGYTF,TGTGCTAGTGGTTTGGAAGGGACGGTATATGGCTACACCTTC
.,TRBV27,TRBD1,TRBJ1-2,CASSLRDSFYGYTF,TGTGCCAGCAGTTTACGGGACAGCTTCTATGGCTACACCTTC
few,TRBV20-1,.,TRBJ1-2,CSAPLGPNYGYTF,TGCAGTGCCCCCCTGGGCCCCAACTATGGCTACACCTTC
.,TRBV7-8,.,TRBJ1-6,CASSERASSYNSPLHF,TGTGCCAGCAGTGAAAGGGCGAGCTCCTATAATTCACCCCTCCACTTT
.,TRBV24-1,.,TRBJ1-2,CATSDRSPYGYTF,TGTGCCACCAGTGACCGTAGCCCTTATGGCTACACCTTC
.,TRBV19,TRBD1,TRBJ2-1,CASSSRGHRLNEQFF,TGTGCCAGTAGTTCCAGGGGGCACCGACTCAATGAGCAGTTCTTC
.,TRBV5-1,.,TRBJ2-7,CASSLEQTNYEQYF,TGCGCCAGCAGCTTGGAGCAGACAAACTACGAGCAGTACTTC
.,TRBV12-3/TRBV12-4,.,TRBJ1-2,CASSLVVAYGYTF,TGTGCCAGCAGTTTAGTCGTGGCTTATGGCTACACCTTC
.,TRBV27,TRBD1,TRBJ1-5,CASSPGTGNHHNQPQHF,TGTGCCAGCAGTCCGGGGACAGGGAACCACCACAATCAGCCCCAGCATTTT
few,TRBV25-1,TRBD2,TRBJ2-7,CASSEFWGGYEQYF,TGTGCCAGCAGTGAATTCTGGGGGGGATACGAGCAGTACTTC
few,TRBV7-2,TRBD2,TRBJ2-7,CASSLASMGLAGSYEQYF,TGTGCCAGCAGCTTAGCGAGCATGGGACTAGCGGGGAGTTACGAGCAGTACTTC
.,TRBV5-8,.,TRBJ1-5,CATTSGVGNQPQHF,TGTGCCACCACCTCGGGGGTCGGCAATCAGCCCCAGCATTTT
.,TRBV12-3/TRBV12-4,TRBD1,TRBJ1-2,CASSILTGGSGYTF,TGTGCCAGCAGTATATTGACAGGGGGCAGTGGCTACACCTTC